Listed below are T cell receptor beta chains from one sample, sequenced in a study of blood T cell repertoires in COVID-19. Only in-frame clones appear in the TCRdb table, and some are missing; sequencing was by immunoSEQ multiplex PCR. The sample holds 150,000 to 200,000 clones, 89% seen once. The sample comprised peripheral blood. All receptors come from a man aged 18 to 30 who had recovered from COVID-19. CDR3s include the opening cysteine and the closing phenylalanine or tryptophan. The order of the fields is V gene, clone size, D gene, J gene, CDR3 DNA, CDR3 protein. The D gene is left open where the match is weak. Clone size, where shown, is once, few, many, or a class for clones that have expanded.

v_call: TRBV7-2
clone_size: NA
d_call: TRBD1
j_call: TRBJ2-7
cdr3_nt: TGTGCCAGCAGCACTGGACAGGGGCCCTACGAGCAGTACTTC
cdr3_aa: CASSTGQGPYEQYF

v_call: TRBV11-2
clone_size: NA
d_call: NA
j_call: TRBJ2-7
cdr3_nt: TGTGCCAGCAGCCCACCGACGGGGAACTACGAGCAGTACTTC
cdr3_aa: CASSPPTGNYEQYF

v_call: TRBV19
clone_size: NA
d_call: NA
j_call: TRBJ2-7
cdr3_nt: TGTGCCAGTAGCCCTTCGAGTGACACGGACTACGAGCAGTACTTC
cdr3_aa: CASSPSSDTDYEQYF

v_call: TRBV6-5
clone_size: NA
d_call: NA
j_call: TRBJ1-1
cdr3_nt: TGTGCCAGCAACCCCCGGACTCGTGGGAACACTGAAGCTTTCTTT
cdr3_aa: CASNPRTRGNTEAFF

v_call: TRBV6-5
clone_size: NA
d_call: NA
j_call: TRBJ2-7
cdr3_nt: TGTGCCAGCAGTTACTCGCGACAGGTGACCTACGAGCAGTACTTC
cdr3_aa: CASSYSRQVTYEQYF

v_call: TRBV10-3
clone_size: NA
d_call: TRBD1
j_call: TRBJ2-2
cdr3_nt: TGTGCCATCAGGATAGGACAGGGGGGACACACCGGGGAGCTGTTTTTT
cdr3_aa: CAIRIGQGGHTGELFF

v_call: TRBV7-6
clone_size: NA
d_call: TRBD2
j_call: TRBJ2-1
cdr3_nt: TGTGCCAGCAGCCGCGGGAGGCTTCCCTACAATGAGCAGTTCTTC
cdr3_aa: CASSRGRLPYNEQFF

v_call: TRBV3-1/TRBV3-2
clone_size: NA
d_call: TRBD1
j_call: TRBJ1-2
cdr3_nt: TGTGCCAGCAGCTGGACAGGGGGCGACTATGGCTACACCTTC
cdr3_aa: CASSWTGGDYGYTF

v_call: TRBV14
clone_size: NA
d_call: TRBD1
j_call: TRBJ2-2
cdr3_nt: TGTGCCAGCAGCCATTTGGGGACAGGGAACACCGGGGAGCTGTTTTTT
cdr3_aa: CASSHLGTGNTGELFF

v_call: TRBV7-9
clone_size: NA
d_call: TRBD1
j_call: TRBJ2-1
cdr3_nt: TGTGCCAGCAGCTTACAGGGGGCGTCCTACAATGAGCAGTTCTTC
cdr3_aa: CASSLQGASYNEQFF

v_call: TRBV5-4
clone_size: NA
d_call: TRBD2
j_call: TRBJ2-3
cdr3_nt: TGTGCCAGCAGCAGACTAGCGGGAGGAACAGATACGCAGTATTTT
cdr3_aa: CASSRLAGGTDTQYF

v_call: TRBV27
clone_size: NA
d_call: TRBD1
j_call: TRBJ2-7
cdr3_nt: TGTGCCAGCACCCACAGGGGCGGAGCAATCTACGAGCAGTACTTC
cdr3_aa: CASTHRGGAIYEQYF

v_call: TRBV2
clone_size: NA
d_call: NA
j_call: TRBJ1-2
cdr3_nt: TGTGCCAGTCGAAGAGCTGCCTATGGCTACACCTTC
cdr3_aa: CASRRAAYGYTF

v_call: TRBV19
clone_size: NA
d_call: NA
j_call: TRBJ1-1
cdr3_nt: TGTGCCAGTAGTCTACAGGGTTTAACTGAAGCTTTCTTT
cdr3_aa: CASSLQGLTEAFF

v_call: TRBV9
clone_size: NA
d_call: TRBD1
j_call: TRBJ2-7
cdr3_nt: TGTGCCAGCAGCGCCGGTAGGGGGCTGGGTGAGCAGTACTTC
cdr3_aa: CASSAGRGLGEQYF

v_call: TRBV2
clone_size: NA
d_call: TRBD2
j_call: TRBJ2-7
cdr3_nt: TGTGCCAGCAGCCCCAGGGAGGGATCCTACGAGCAGTACTTC
cdr3_aa: CASSPREGSYEQYF

v_call: TRBV6-5
clone_size: NA
d_call: NA
j_call: TRBJ1-1
cdr3_nt: TGTGCCGGCGGGAGAGGAGGAGGCACTGAAGCTTTCTTT
cdr3_aa: CAGGRGGGTEAFF

v_call: TRBV27
clone_size: NA
d_call: TRBD2
j_call: TRBJ2-7
cdr3_nt: TGTGCCAGCAGTTTTAGTAGCGGGAGCCAATACGAGCAGTACTTC
cdr3_aa: CASSFSSGSQYEQYF

v_call: TRBV4-1
clone_size: NA
d_call: NA
j_call: TRBJ2-1
cdr3_nt: TGCGCCAGCAGCCACTCTTCCAGTCCGGGTGAGCAGTTCTTC
cdr3_aa: CASSHSSSPGEQFF

v_call: TRBV27
clone_size: NA
d_call: NA
j_call: TRBJ1-2
cdr3_nt: TGTGCCAGCAGTTCCAACAGAAACTATGGCTACACCTTC
cdr3_aa: CASSSNRNYGYTF

v_call: TRBV5-1
clone_size: NA
d_call: TRBD1
j_call: TRBJ2-2
cdr3_nt: TGCGCCAGCAGCTTGCAGGGGGTGGCCGGGGAGCTGTTTTTT
cdr3_aa: CASSLQGVAGELFF

v_call: TRBV7-2
clone_size: NA
d_call: NA
j_call: TRBJ1-2
cdr3_nt: TGTGCCAGCAGCTTAGAGCAGGGGAACTATGGCTACACCTTC
cdr3_aa: CASSLEQGNYGYTF

v_call: TRBV28
clone_size: NA
d_call: NA
j_call: TRBJ2-2
cdr3_nt: TGTGCCAGCAGGCGCAACACCGGGGAGCTGTTTTTT
cdr3_aa: CASRRNTGELFF

v_call: TRBV6-5
clone_size: NA
d_call: NA
j_call: TRBJ1-6
cdr3_nt: TGTGCCAGCAGTCGAGAGCAGGGCGGTCGGTCACCCCTCCACTTT
cdr3_aa: CASSREQGGRSPLHF

v_call: TRBV4-1
clone_size: NA
d_call: NA
j_call: TRBJ1-2
cdr3_nt: TGCGCCAGCAGCCCCGGGAACATGAATGATGGCTACACCTTC
cdr3_aa: CASSPGNMNDGYTF

v_call: TRBV7-8
clone_size: NA
d_call: NA
j_call: TRBJ2-5
cdr3_nt: TGTGCCAGCAGCTTAGATCTGGGGGGCCAGTACTTC
cdr3_aa: CASSLDLGGQYF

v_call: TRBV24-1
clone_size: NA
d_call: TRBD1
j_call: TRBJ1-4
cdr3_nt: TGTGCCACCAGTGACTCCGGACAGGGCCTTAATGAAAAACTGTTTTTT
cdr3_aa: CATSDSGQGLNEKLFF

v_call: TRBV6-1
clone_size: NA
d_call: NA
j_call: TRBJ2-1
cdr3_nt: TGTGCCAGCAGTGGGTCAGGGTTAGGGTTTTTAAATGAGCAGTTCTTC
cdr3_aa: CASSGSGLGFLNEQFF

v_call: TRBV6-5
clone_size: NA
d_call: TRBD1
j_call: TRBJ1-5
cdr3_nt: TGTGCCAGCCTACCCGGGACAGGGACCAATCAGCCCCAGCATTTT
cdr3_aa: CASLPGTGTNQPQHF

v_call: TRBV7-9
clone_size: many
d_call: NA
j_call: TRBJ2-7
cdr3_nt: TGTGCCAGCAGCCCCGTTGAAGCGGGCCATTCGTACGAGCAGTACTTC
cdr3_aa: CASSPVEAGHSYEQYF

v_call: TRBV5-5
clone_size: NA
d_call: NA
j_call: TRBJ1-2
cdr3_nt: TGTGCCAGCAGCTCAGGTGGAACCTATGGCTACACCTTC
cdr3_aa: CASSSGGTYGYTF

v_call: TRBV27
clone_size: NA
d_call: TRBD2
j_call: TRBJ2-3
cdr3_nt: TGTGCCAGCAGTTTCCCCGGGAGGGGCACAGATACGCAGTATTTT
cdr3_aa: CASSFPGRGTDTQYF

v_call: TRBV30
clone_size: NA
d_call: NA
j_call: TRBJ1-1
cdr3_nt: TGTGCCTGCTACCCGGGACATAATGCTGAAGCTTTCTTT
cdr3_aa: CACYPGHNAEAFF

v_call: TRBV15
clone_size: NA
d_call: TRBD1
j_call: TRBJ2-5
cdr3_nt: TGTGCCACCAGCAGAGTGTCAGGGGGCGGGGAGACCCAGTACTTC
cdr3_aa: CATSRVSGGGETQYF